Below are 31 T cell receptor beta chains sequenced from a single sample in a study of blood T cells in healthy people across ages. A J-beta primer mix and a sample-barcoded 5' primer were used in a second PCR of roughly 6 to 11 cycles. Each CDR3 protein is one row after TCRdb ran MiXCR on the 5' RACE reads. In the table there are 1,300,000 or so distinct CDR3 sequences, 59% of which are singletons. Specimen: blood. The receptors shown here come from a man aged 18 to 30 in good health.

In its sample, this clonotype was seen once. The genes are TRBV28 and TRBJ2-2, with D perhaps being TRBD1 or TRBD2 (5 bases each). From germline, CDR1 is MDHEN and CDR2 SYDVKM. Trimming left V 7 bases short and J 6 bases short, with 15 bases between. This CDR3 spans 14 amino acids. The CDR3 DNA sequence: TGTGCCAGCAATACCGGGGTAGGGGCCGGGGAGCTGTTTTTT. It yields the protein CASNTGVGAGELFF.

V is TRBV20-1 and J is TRBJ2-5; TRBD2 matches 9 bases. This CDR3 comprises 15 residues. Per germline, CDR1 DFQATT and CDR2 SNEGSKA (reference sequence). V was clipped by 6 bases and J by 7 bases; unmatched bases: 15. The CDR3: CSANSGSLSGSTQYF. CDR3 nucleotide sequence: TGCAGTGCAAATAGCGGGAGCTTATCGGGGTCGACCCAGTACTTC.

The chain is built from TRBV2 and TRBJ2-5; 8 bases align to TRBD1. The closer fit of TRBJ2-7 to the DNA end suggests the J call may be wrong. CDR3 size: 14 residues. Germline V CDR1 and CDR2: SNHLY, FYNNEI. CDR3 amino acids: CASNPGQEYSEQYF. The CDR3 DNA is TGTGCCAGCAATCCGGGACAGGAGTATAGCGAGCAGTACTTC.

This chain connects TRBV11-2 to TRBJ2-6, with 8 nucleotides matching TRBD1. Germline V gives CDR1 SGHAT, CDR2 FQNNGV. The CDR3 has 17 amino acids. Trimming cost V 5 bases and J 1 base; bases outside gene matches: 7. The CDR3 DNA is TGTGCCAGCAGCACCACGGACAGGGAATCTGGGGCCAACGTCCTGACTTTC. It specifies CASSTTDRESGANVLTF.

V is TRBV6-1 and J is TRBJ1-4; maybe TRBD1 (6 bases). The CDR3 runs to 16 residues. CDR1 and CDR2 (germline): MNHNS, SASEGT. Trimming removed 3 bases at V and 0 bases at J, with 11 bases between. The chain's CDR3 is CASSDPRQATNEKLFF. CDR3 coding DNA: TGTGCCAGCAGTGACCCTCGACAGGCAACTAATGAAAAACTGTTTTTT.

The V call is TRBV4-1, the J call TRBJ2-1; 7 positions match TRBD1. Germline CDR1 is MGHRA and CDR2 is YSYEKL. There are 18 residues in the CDR3. V lost 3 bases to trimming and J lost 1 base; unmatched junction nucleotides: 12. CDR3 DNA sequence: TGCGCCAGCAGCCAGGAACCAACAGGGGCGATTTCCTACAATGAGCAGTTCTTC. Amino acids: CASSQEPTGAISYNEQFF.

This clonotype was found a few times. The chain has TRBV29-1 and TRBJ2-3; 7 bases agree with TRBD2. CDR1 and CDR2 (germline): SQVTM, ANQGSEA. Germline trimming cut 2 bases from V and 4 bases from J; bases unmatched to any gene: 6. This CDR3 has 14 residues. In DNA form, the CDR3 reads TGCAGCGTTGAAATCCGGGGGGAGGCAGATACGCAGTATTTT. As protein: CSVEIRGEADTQYF.

The chain carries TRBV6-1 and TRBJ2-3, with TRBD1 matching 10 bases. The CDR3 sequence is 15 residues long. CDR1 is MNHNS and CDR2 is SASEGT in the germline V gene. V shed 1 base, J shed 6 bases, and the junction held 4 bases outside the gene matches. CDR3 DNA: TGTGCCAGCAGTGAAGAGGCGGGACAGGGGGATACGCAGTATTTT. This sequence encodes CASSEEAGQGDTQYF.

The chain employs TRBV6-5 and TRBJ2-3; a weak D match, TRBD1 (6 bases). There are 13 residues in the CDR3. V lost 2 bases, J lost 9 bases, and 12 bases lay in between. CDR1 and CDR2 (germline): MNHEY, SVGAGI. CDR3 residues: CASSYQRRGTQYF. CDR3 coding DNA: TGTGCCAGCAGTTACCAACGCAGGGGCACGCAGTATTTT.

The chain links TRBV6-2 or TRBV6-3 to TRBJ1-2; maybe TRBD1 (5 bases). CDR1 and CDR2 from the germline V gene are MNHEY and SVGEGT. Trimming removed 7 bases at V and 4 bases at J, with 13 bases between. The CDR3 has 13 amino acids. For the CDR3, the DNA is TGTGCCAGCATCAACTCGACAGTCTATGGCTACACCTTC. It is translated as CASINSTVYGYTF.

This clonotype is a singleton in its sample. This chain uses TRBV7-9 with TRBJ1-3; D not certain. Per the germline V gene, CDR1 is SEHNR and CDR2 is FQNEAQ (reference sequence). Trimming cost V 1 base and J 6 bases, with 10 bases left between them. This CDR3 is 14 amino acids long. CDR3 DNA sequence: TGTGCCAGCAGCTTAGTTCCGGTGGAAAACACCATATATTTT. It yields the protein CASSLVPVENTIYF.

This clonotype was detected only a few times. This chain connects TRBV5-5 to TRBJ2-5; D ambiguous. The CDR3 is 11 residues long. Germline-derived CDR1 and CDR2 are SGHKS and YYEKEE (reference sequence). Trimming removed 2 bases at V and 8 bases at J, with 7 bases between. Here the CDR3 reads CASSLTITQYF. The CDR3 bases are TGTGCCAGCAGCTTAACTATCACCCAGTACTTC.

This clonotype was counted between two and nine times. V gene TRBV6-5 combines with J gene TRBJ1-2, with 9 bases fitting TRBD1. The ends lost 2 bases at V and 3 bases at J; junction bases unmatched: 4. The germline CDR1 and CDR2 sequences are MNHEY and SVGAGI. CDR3 size: 15 residues. The CDR3 is CASSYGTGYYYGYTF. In nucleotides, the CDR3 is TGTGCCAGCAGTTACGGGACAGGGTATTACTATGGCTACACCTTC.

This clonotype was found a few times. The chain has TRBV4-1 and TRBJ1-4; D gene unclear. This CDR3 spans 15 amino acids. V lost 1 base and J lost 6, with 12 bases in between. Germline V gene data show CDR1 as MGHRA and CDR2 as YSYEKL. The CDR3 spells CASSQVTTNYEKLFF. As DNA, the CDR3 is TGCGCCAGCAGCCAAGTAACAACCAACTATGAAAAACTGTTTTTT.

V usage is TRBV28 and J usage is TRBJ2-3, with D tentatively TRBD1 (6 bases). The CDR3 runs to 18 residues. Germline lookup yields CDR1 MDHEN and CDR2 SYDVKM. The V end was cut by 10 bases, the J end by 0 bases, with 26 bases between. The CDR3 DNA reads TGTGCCAATGCACACGACCGGGACATCTTAACTAGCACAGATACGCAGTATTTT. This translates into CANAHDRDILTSTDTQYF.

The chain combines TRBV15 with TRBJ2-1; 7 bases line up with TRBD1. The CDR3 extends over 15 amino acids. The germline V gene has CDR1 LNHNV and CDR2 YYDKDF (reference sequence). J lost 5 bases, V lost 6 bases, and 10 bases had no gene match. CDR3 loop: CATREGGYTHNEQFF. In DNA, the CDR3 is TGTGCCACCAGGGAAGGGGGCTATACCCACAATGAGCAGTTCTTC.

This rearrangement joins TRBV29-1 to TRBJ2-5, with 11 bases fitting TRBD1. The junction had 10 bases not matched to a gene; V was cut back by 8 bases and J by 2 bases. Germline V gene sequence: CDR1 SQVTM, CDR2 ANQGSEA. The CDR3 totals 15 residues. Here the CDR3 DNA reads TGCAGCACTTACCTCCGGGACAGGGGGCAAGAGACCCAGTACTTC. Its translation is CSTYLRDRGQETQYF.

This chain joins TRBV29-1 and TRBJ1-2; D ambiguous. CDR3 size: 11 residues. With 2 bases removed from V and 6 bases from J, the gap between germline ends came to 7 bases. Germline CDR1 and CDR2: SQVTM and ANQGSEA. The CDR3 sequence: CSVEWVDGYTF. As DNA, the CDR3 is TGCAGCGTTGAATGGGTAGATGGCTACACCTTC.

There are a few counts of this clonotype. V gene TRBV25-1 combines with J gene TRBJ2-5; a possible D gene is TRBD1 (5 bases). The CDR3 length is 13 residues. The V end was cut by 8 bases, the J end by 5 bases, with 15 bases between. CDR1 MGHDK and CDR2 SYGVNS come from the germline V gene. Written as DNA, the CDR3 is TGTGCCAGCTGCCAGGGTGTTTACGAGACCCAGTACTTC. This encodes CASCQGVYETQYF.

The chain is built from TRBV20-1 and TRBJ2-1; TRBD2 matches 14 bases. In germline, CDR1 is DFQATT, CDR2 SNEGSKA (reference sequence). The CDR3 has 18 residues. With 3 bases clipped from V and 4 bases from J, the junction kept 11 bases outside the gene matches. The DNA for the CDR3 is TGCAGTGCTAGCGTGGTGACTAGCGGGGGGGCGTGGTACAATGAGCAGTTCTTC. Translated: CSASVVTSGGAWYNEQFF.

The CDR3 loop is CASSYPRREESYEQYF. CDR3 sequence (DNA): TGTGCCAGCAGCTACCCGAGGCGGGAGGAATCCTACGAGCAGTACTTC. The chain carries TRBV7-9 and TRBJ2-7; 8 bases are a match to TRBD2. The CDR3 sequence is 16 residues long. Per germline, CDR1 SEHNR and CDR2 FQNEAQ (reference sequence). With 4 bases clipped from V and 1 base from J, the junction kept 9 bases outside the gene matches. Complete variable domain (other parts from reference TRBV7-9 and TRBJ2-7): DTGVSQNPRHKITKRGQNVTFRCDPISEHNRLYWYRQTLGQGPEFLTYFQNEAQLEKSRLLSDRFSAERPKGSFSTLEIQRTEQGDSAMYLCASSYPRREESYEQYFGPGTRLTVT.

V is TRBV12-3 or TRBV12-4 and J is TRBJ2-1, with 7 bases matching TRBD1. This CDR3 contains 13 residues. Trimming took 10 bases from V and 6 from J; bases not matched to a gene: 9. CDR3 sequence reads: CATGDSRGNEQFF. The CDR3 nucleotides are TGTGCCACCGGGGACAGTCGGGGCAATGAGCAGTTCTTC.

V usage is TRBV28 and J usage is TRBJ1-1; D uncertain. The V and J ends lost 5 bases and 2 bases respectively, with 18 bases between them. The CDR3 has 16 residues. CDR1 is MDHEN and CDR2 is SYDVKM in the germline V gene. Here the CDR3 DNA reads TGTGCCAGCAGTGCATACGACATTCGCCCAAACACTGAAGCTTTCTTT. Amino acid sequence: CASSAYDIRPNTEAFF.

The rearrangement links TRBV4-2 to TRBJ2-4; the D gene is possibly TRBD2 (5 bases). TRBJ2-7 explains the end of the DNA better; the J call may be wrong. Germline-derived CDR1 and CDR2 are LGHNA and YNFKEQ. CDR3 length: 16 residues. The CDR3 DNA is TGTGCCAGCAGCCAAGAAACGACTATCCGCCCCTACGAGCAGTACTTC. Translated, it gives CASSQETTIRPYEQYF.

The chain employs TRBV12-3 or TRBV12-4 and TRBJ1-1; perhaps TRBD1 as D (6 bases). The germline V and J ends were trimmed by 6 bases and 3 bases, with 17 bases remaining between them. The CDR3 runs to 15 residues. The CDR3 protein is CASSQENRVYTEAFF. The CDR3 DNA follows: TGTGCCAGCAGCCAGGAGAACAGGGTTTACACTGAAGCTTTCTTT.

CDR3 residues: CSAAGTGDRGYTF. DNA of the CDR3: TGCAGCGCCGCCGGGACAGGGGATCGAGGCTACACCTTC. V gene TRBV29-1 combines with J gene TRBJ1-2, with TRBD1 identical over 10 bases. The J segment lost 8 bases and the V segment lost 7 bases, leaving 10 bases of the junction unmatched. The CDR3 has 13 amino acids. The V gene's germline CDR1 is SQVTM and CDR2 ANQGSEA.

This clonotype was picked up one time. CDR3 DNA: TGTGCCAGCAGCACCCAAATGGGAGAGCTGAACACTGAAGCTTTCTTT. This gives the protein CASSTQMGELNTEAFF. The chain recombines TRBV11-2 with TRBJ1-1; no clear D gene. Per the germline V gene, CDR1 is SGHAT and CDR2 is FQNNGV. Trimming pared 5 bases from V and 0 bases from J, leaving 16 bases between. The CDR3 has 16 amino acids.

The chain has TRBV3-1 and TRBJ2-5; TRBD2 matches 11 bases. Trimming took 2 bases from V and 2 from J; bases not matched to a gene: 4. The CDR3 runs 16 residues. Germline values: CDR1 LGHDT, CDR2 YNNKEL (reference sequence). The chain's CDR3 is CASSQTRTSGQETQYF. The CDR3, as DNA: TGTGCCAGCAGCCAAACAAGGACTAGCGGGCAAGAGACCCAGTACTTC.

CDR3 amino acids: CASTYHREPRETQYF. The DNA of the CDR3 is TGTGCCAGCACCTATCACAGGGAACCGAGAGAGACCCAGTACTTC. The chain links TRBV12-3 or TRBV12-4 to TRBJ2-5, with D possibly being TRBD1 (6 bases). The CDR3 totals 15 residues. V gave up 7 bases and J gave up 4 bases, with 19 bases separating them.

A remark on this clonotype: The junction shows a germline mismatch at one end, possibly a read error. The V call is TRBV4-2, the J call TRBJ1-2; 7 nucleotides align to TRBD1. In germline, CDR1 is LGHNA, CDR2 YNFKEQ. The CDR3 totals 16 residues. The chain's CDR3 is CASSQEQGFRYYGHTF. DNA for the CDR3: TGTGCCAGCAGCCAAGAACAGGGGTTTCGGTACTATGGCCACACCTTC.

The V call is TRBV27, the J call TRBJ2-4, with 8 bases fitting TRBD2. TRBJ2-7 matches the DNA end more closely, so the J call is doubtful. Germline-derived CDR1 and CDR2 are MNHEY and SMNVEV (reference sequence). CDR3 length equals 13 residues. CDR3 loop: CASRITSGYEQYF. CDR3 sequence (DNA): TGTGCCAGCAGAATAACTAGCGGCTACGAGCAGTACTTC.